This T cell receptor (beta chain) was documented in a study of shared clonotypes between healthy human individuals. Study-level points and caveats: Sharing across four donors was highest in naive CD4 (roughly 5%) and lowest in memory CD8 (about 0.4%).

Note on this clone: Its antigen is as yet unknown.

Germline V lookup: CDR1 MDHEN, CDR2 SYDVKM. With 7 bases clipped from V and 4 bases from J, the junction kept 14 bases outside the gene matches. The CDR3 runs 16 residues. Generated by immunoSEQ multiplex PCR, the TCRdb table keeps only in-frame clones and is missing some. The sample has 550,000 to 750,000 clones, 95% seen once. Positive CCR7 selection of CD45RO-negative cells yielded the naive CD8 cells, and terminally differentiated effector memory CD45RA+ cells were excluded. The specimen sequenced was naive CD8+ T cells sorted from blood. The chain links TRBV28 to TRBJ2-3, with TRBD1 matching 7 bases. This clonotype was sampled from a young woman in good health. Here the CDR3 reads CASTVQGFGTPDTQYF. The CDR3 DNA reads TGTGCCAGCACCGTACAGGGGTTCGGGACCCCAGATACGCAGTATTTT.